The rows below give T cell receptor beta chains drawn from one sample of a study of T cell repertoires in cytomegalovirus infection. Using its own MiXCR run on the reads, TCRdb lists one record per CDR3 protein. The table lists around 740,000 distinct CDR3 sequences, less than 40% of them singletons. Sequenced: PBMCs. The receptors shown here come from a human donor in good health (CMV status not recorded). Some clones in this sample may be carry-over from other donors' samples. Both conserved end residues are part of each CDR3. Each record gives: clone size, V gene, D gene, J gene, CDR3 DNA, CDR3 protein. D genes are given only for firm matches. Rows may omit the clone size; those that give it use once, few, many or a size class.

few	TRBV28	NA	TRBJ1-5	TGTGCCAGCAGCCCCCAGGGAAATAGCAATCAGCCCCAGCATTTT	CASSPQGNSNQPQHF
few	TRBV7-8	NA	TRBJ2-7	TGTGCCAGCAGCTTAGGTGTTGTGGGATACGAGCAGTACTTC	CASSLGVVGYEQYF
few	TRBV20-1	NA	TRBJ1-2	TGCAGTGCTAGAGACTCGGACGGAGACTATGGCTACACCTTC	CSARDSDGDYGYTF
NA	TRBV28	NA	TRBJ1-5	TGTGCCAGCAGTTTGGTCTCGGATTATAGCAATCAGCCCCAGCATTTT	CASSLVSDYSNQPQHF
NA	TRBV20-1	NA	TRBJ2-7	TGCAGTTACGCGGGCTCGGGCTGGGGGCAGTACTTC	CSYAGSGWGQYF
few	TRBV19	NA	TRBJ1-1	TGTGCCAGTAGTATCCCCTCACGGGATGACACTGAAGCTTTCTTT	CASSIPSRDDTEAFF
NA	TRBV7-4	NA	TRBJ1-6	TGTGCCAGCAGCTTAAGGGTCCCGGAGAGCAAACAAATTTCACCCCTCCACTTT	CASSLRVPESKQISPLHF
NA	TRBV7-2	NA	TRBJ1-2	TGTGCCAGCATCACCCCGTCCGGGACTGATGGCTACACCTTC	CASITPSGTDGYTF
few	TRBV19	TRBD1	TRBJ1-5	TGTGCCAGTAGTACACAGGGGGGTCGACAGCCCCAGCATTTT	CASSTQGGRQPQHF
NA	TRBV5-4	TRBD2	TRBJ2-2	TGTGCCAGCGGGACTAGCGGGGGGGCCGGCACCGGGGAGCTGTTTTTT	CASGTSGGAGTGELFF
few	TRBV12-3/TRBV12-4	NA	TRBJ2-1	TGTGCCAGCAGTCCTCTTGCGGGGCCCTCCTACAATGAGCAGTTCTTC	CASSPLAGPSYNEQFF
few	TRBV28	NA	TRBJ1-5	TGTGCCAGCAGTTTACTGGGGGAAGGCAATCAGCCCCAGCATTTT	CASSLLGEGNQPQHF
NA	TRBV5-1	NA	TRBJ2-5	TGCGCCAGCAGCTTGGCGGCAGGGGATTGGGGGACCCAGTACTTC	CASSLAAGDWGTQYF
few	TRBV5-4	NA	TRBJ2-2	TGTGCCAGCAGCCCCTGGACAGCCACCGGGGAGCTGTTTTTT	CASSPWTATGELFF
NA	TRBV5-1	TRBD2	TRBJ2-1	TGCGCCAGCAGCTTGGCACTAGCGGGAGGTGAGCAGTTCTTC	CASSLALAGGEQFF
few	TRBV6-1	TRBD1	TRBJ1-5	TGTGCCAGTTTTACAGGGGGCCGGAATCAGCCCCAGCATTTT	CASFTGGRNQPQHF
few	TRBV7-2	TRBD2	TRBJ2-7	TGTGCCAGCAGATCTGGGGCGGGGGACTCCTACGAGCAGTACTTC	CASRSGAGDSYEQYF
few	TRBV7-9	NA	TRBJ2-5	TGTGCCAGCAGCTTAGCCCTGACGGGGGAAGAGACCCAGTACTTC	CASSLALTGEETQYF
many	TRBV11-2	NA	TRBJ2-7	TGTGCCAGCAGCTTAGATAGTCAGAACTCCTACGAGCAGTACTTC	CASSLDSQNSYEQYF
NA	TRBV20-1	NA	TRBJ1-1	TGCAGTGCTAGATGGGCAGGGATCCCCCTCACGGACACTGAAGCTTTCTTT	CSARWAGIPLTDTEAFF
few	TRBV7-2	NA	TRBJ2-7	TGTGCCAGCAGCTTAGTTCCGGGTCCTAGCTCCTACGAGCAGTACTTC	CASSLVPGPSSYEQYF
few	TRBV27	TRBD2	TRBJ2-2	TGTGCCAGCAGCCGCAGGACTAGCGGGAACACCGGGGAGCTGTTTTTT	CASSRRTSGNTGELFF
NA	TRBV25-1	TRBD1	TRBJ1-2	TGTGCCAGCAGTGAATATGGCCGCTCGGGACAGAGGCTCTATGGCTACACCTTC	CASSEYGRSGQRLYGYTF
many	TRBV7-2	NA	TRBJ1-2	TGTGCCAGCAGCCCGCCAGGACGGAACTATGGCTACACCTTC	CASSPPGRNYGYTF
many	TRBV7-8	TRBD2	TRBJ2-2	TGTGCCAGCAGCTTAGTGGTAATAGCGGGAAGTAACACCGGGGAGCTGTTTTTT	CASSLVVIAGSNTGELFF
many	TRBV28	TRBD1	TRBJ2-5	TGTGCCAGCAGTCTGAGGACAGGACAACTTCAAGAGACCCAGTACTTC	CASSLRTGQLQETQYF
few	TRBV20-1	NA	TRBJ2-5	TGCAGTGCTAGATCGCGAGGTGGCAGGGGGGCGCGGCCCCAGTACTTC	CSARSRGGRGARPQYF
NA	TRBV15	TRBD1	TRBJ1-2	TGTGCCACCAGCAGAGGCCAACAGGGGGGGTATGGCTACACCTTC	CATSRGQQGGYGYTF
NA	TRBV28	NA	TRBJ2-1	TGTGCCAGCGGACGCCAGTCCTACAATGAGCAGTTCTTC	CASGRQSYNEQFF
many	TRBV6-1	NA	TRBJ1-1	TGTGCCAGCAGTTCGGGACGGATGAACACTGAAGCTTTCTTT	CASSSGRMNTEAFF
few	TRBV10-3	NA	TRBJ1-2	TGTGCCTATTCCGCGGACCGAGCTAACTATGGCTACACCTTC	CAYSADRANYGYTF
NA	TRBV24-1	TRBD1	TRBJ1-1	TGTGCCACCAGTGTAGGGGGCGGACAAGCTTTCTTT	CATSVGGGQAFF
NA	TRBV28	NA	TRBJ2-4	TGTGCCAGCTTTGAGGAGGCCAAAAACATTCAGTACTTC	CASFEEAKNIQYF
NA	TRBV5-1	TRBD2	TRBJ2-3	TGCGCCAGCAGCTTGGTGGGGGAGGGCCGAGATACGCAGTATTTT	CASSLVGEGRDTQYF
few	TRBV28	TRBD2	TRBJ2-1	TGTGCCAGCAGTTTATGGGCTAGCGGGGGGTACAATGAGCAGTTCTTC	CASSLWASGGYNEQFF
NA	TRBV11-2	NA	TRBJ1-1	TGTGCCAGCAGCTTCACGGGTTACAACACTGAAGCTTTCTTT	CASSFTGYNTEAFF
few	TRBV12-3/TRBV12-4	NA	TRBJ1-1	TGTGCCAGCAGTCCCTCGTGGGGGGGCACTGAAGCTTTCTTT	CASSPSWGGTEAFF
NA	TRBV23-1	NA	TRBJ2-1	TGCGCCAGCAGGCCCCCGGGACCCCCAATCTGGGATGAGCAGTTCTTC	CASRPPGPPIWDEQFF
NA	TRBV24-1	TRBD1	TRBJ1-2	TGTGCCACCAGTGCCGATCGACAGGGAGTTTCTGGCTACACCTTC	CATSADRQGVSGYTF
few	TRBV5-1	NA	TRBJ2-7	TGCGCCAGCAGCTTGGGAGGGGGTGCCGAGCAGTACTTC	CASSLGGGAEQYF
few	TRBV19	TRBD1	TRBJ2-3	TGTGCCAGTAGTTGGTTGTTTGCCCGGACAGGGGTCACAGATACGCAGTATTTT	CASSWLFARTGVTDTQYF
NA	TRBV5-6	NA	TRBJ2-5	TGTGCCAGCGGAGGGATTTCGGAGACCCAGTACTTC	CASGGISETQYF
NA	TRBV28	TRBD2	TRBJ2-7	TGTGCCAGCAGGACTAGCGGGAGTGTTTACGAGCAGTACTTC	CASRTSGSVYEQYF
NA	TRBV6-5	TRBD1	TRBJ1-6	TGTGCCAGCAGTTGGGACAGGGCTAATTCACCCCTCCACTTT	CASSWDRANSPLHF
many	TRBV7-2	TRBD1	TRBJ2-5	TGTGCCAGCAGCTTAGACGGCAGGGGGCTAGAGACCCAGTACTTC	CASSLDGRGLETQYF
NA	TRBV19	TRBD1	TRBJ2-3	TGTGCCAGTAGTATCTGGACAGGGGGCACAGATACGCAGTATTTT	CASSIWTGGTDTQYF
few	TRBV7-6	TRBD2	TRBJ2-7	TGTGCCAGCAGCACCGAGCTAGGACTAGCGGGAGGGCCGGTAAATTACGAGCAGTACTTC	CASSTELGLAGGPVNYEQYF
few	TRBV7-2	NA	TRBJ2-2	TGTGCCAGCAGCCTAGCAGGACTAACCGGGGAGCTGTTTTTT	CASSLAGLTGELFF
NA	TRBV12-3/TRBV12-4	NA	TRBJ2-3	TGTGCCAGCAGTCCGGCGGAGGAATGGGAACTCACAGATACGCAGTATTTT	CASSPAEEWELTDTQYF
few	TRBV27	NA	TRBJ2-7	TGTGCCAGCAGTGAGCAGGGGTTCTACGAGCAGTACTTC	CASSEQGFYEQYF
NA	TRBV11-2	NA	TRBJ2-1	TGTGCCAGCCTTAAAGGGGTTATGGCCAATGAGCAGTTCTTC	CASLKGVMANEQFF
few	TRBV7-2	NA	TRBJ2-3	TGTGCCAGCAGCCCTGGGGGGGCTAGCGGCCGCACAGATACGCAGTATTTT	CASSPGGASGRTDTQYF
NA	TRBV7-9	NA	TRBJ2-1	TGTGCCACCACAGGGCTCAGCTCCTACAATGAGCAGTTCTTC	CATTGLSSYNEQFF
NA	TRBV6-6	NA	TRBJ2-7	TGTGCCAGCAGTTACCGCCGGACAGATACTTCCTACGAGCAGTACTTC	CASSYRRTDTSYEQYF